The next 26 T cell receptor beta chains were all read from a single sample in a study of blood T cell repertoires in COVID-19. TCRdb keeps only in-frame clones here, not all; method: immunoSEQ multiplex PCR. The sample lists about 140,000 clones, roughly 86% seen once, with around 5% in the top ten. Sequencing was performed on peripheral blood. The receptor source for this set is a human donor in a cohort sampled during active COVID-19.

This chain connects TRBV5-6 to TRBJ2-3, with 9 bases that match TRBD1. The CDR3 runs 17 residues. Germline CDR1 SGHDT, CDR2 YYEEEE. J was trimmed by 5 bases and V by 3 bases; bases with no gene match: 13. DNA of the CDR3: TGTGCCAGCAGCTCCCTAGGAACAGGGGGCGCGGTAGATACGCAGTATTTT. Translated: CASSSLGTGGAVDTQYF.

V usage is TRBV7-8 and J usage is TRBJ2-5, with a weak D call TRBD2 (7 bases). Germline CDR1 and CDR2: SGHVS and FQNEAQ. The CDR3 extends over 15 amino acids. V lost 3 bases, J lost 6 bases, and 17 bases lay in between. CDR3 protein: CASSFGGGGKQTQYF. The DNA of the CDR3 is TGTGCCAGCAGCTTCGGCGGGGGCGGGAAGCAGACCCAGTACTTC.

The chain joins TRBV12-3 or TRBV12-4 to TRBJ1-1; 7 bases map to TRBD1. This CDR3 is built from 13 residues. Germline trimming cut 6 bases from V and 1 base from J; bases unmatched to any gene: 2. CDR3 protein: CASSRTGNTEAFF. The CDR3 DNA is TGTGCCAGCAGCCGGACAGGGAACACTGAAGCTTTCTTT.

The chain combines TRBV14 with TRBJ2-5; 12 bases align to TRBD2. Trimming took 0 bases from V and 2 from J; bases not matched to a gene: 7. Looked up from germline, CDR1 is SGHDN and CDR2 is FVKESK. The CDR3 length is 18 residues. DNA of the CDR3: TGTGCCAGCAGCCAAGATCGCCTAGCGGGGGGGAGGCAAGAGACCCAGTACTTC. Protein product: CASSQDRLAGGRQETQYF.

The CDR3 DNA follows: TGCGCCAGCAGCTCCGGACTAGCCTACACAGATACGCAGTATTTT. Residues: CASSSGLAYTDTQYF. This rearrangement joins TRBV5-1 to TRBJ2-3; 8 nucleotides agree with TRBD2. The CDR3 loop spans 15 amino acids. V trimming: 3 bases; J trimming: 2 bases; junction bases outside the gene matches: 5. Per the germline V gene, CDR1 is SGHRS and CDR2 is YFSETQ.

The CDR3 sequence is CASSLAGGGPRDEQYF. As DNA, the CDR3 is TGTGCCAGCAGCTTAGCCGGCGGGGGGCCGAGGGACGAGCAGTACTTC. The chain couples TRBV7-9 to TRBJ2-7, with TRBD2 identical over 8 bases. This CDR3 is built from 16 residues. Germline CDR1 and CDR2: SEHNR and FQNEAQ (reference sequence). Trimming at V came to 0 bases and at J to 5 bases, leaving 9 bases not matched to a gene.

This CDR3 reads CASSQLDRAPEKLFF. In nucleotides, the CDR3 is TGTGCCAGCAGTCAACTTGACAGGGCCCCTGAAAAACTGTTTTTT. The rearrangement joins TRBV25-1 to TRBJ1-4; 7 nucleotides line up with TRBD1. From germline, CDR1 is MGHDK and CDR2 SYGVNS. J lost 7 bases, V lost 5 bases, and 10 bases had no gene match. This CDR3 has 15 amino acids.

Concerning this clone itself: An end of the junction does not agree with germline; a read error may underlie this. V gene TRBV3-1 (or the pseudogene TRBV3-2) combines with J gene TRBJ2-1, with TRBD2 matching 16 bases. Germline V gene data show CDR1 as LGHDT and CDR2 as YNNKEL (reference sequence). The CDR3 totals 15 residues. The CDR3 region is CASSRTGTSGRAKVF. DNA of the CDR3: TGTGCCAGCAGCCGAACCGGGACTAGCGGGAGGGCCAAAGTCTTC.

The chain's CDR3 is CASSPEDSLNEKLFF. Written as DNA, the CDR3 is TGTGCCAGCTCACCAGAGGACAGTCTAAATGAAAAACTGTTTTTT. The J gene is TRBJ1-4, the V gene TRBV18; D is perhaps TRBD1 (6 bases). V lost 2 bases, J lost 5 bases, and 12 bases lay in between. Germline V lookup: CDR1 KGHSH, CDR2 LQKENI. The CDR3 covers 15 residues.

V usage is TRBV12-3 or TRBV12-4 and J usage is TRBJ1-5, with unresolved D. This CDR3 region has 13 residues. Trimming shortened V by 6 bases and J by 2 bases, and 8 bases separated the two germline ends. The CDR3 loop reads CASSPRGNQPQHF. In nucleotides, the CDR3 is TGTGCCAGCAGCCCCCGTGGCAATCAGCCCCAGCATTTT.

The CDR3 nucleotides read TGCGCCAGCAGCCACCTAGCGGGAGTCTACAATGAGCAGTTCTTC. Protein sequence: CASSHLAGVYNEQFF. This sequence joins TRBV4-1 and TRBJ2-1; the match to TRBD2 covers 10 bases. V gave up 3 bases and J gave up 3 bases; unmatched junction bases: 2. CDR3 length: 15 amino acids. The V gene's germline CDR1 is MGHRA and CDR2 YSYEKL.

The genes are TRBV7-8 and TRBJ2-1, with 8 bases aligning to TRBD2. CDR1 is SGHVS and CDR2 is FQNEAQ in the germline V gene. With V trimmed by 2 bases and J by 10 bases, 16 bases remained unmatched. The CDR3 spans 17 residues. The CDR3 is CASSLPPLGGGSQEQFF. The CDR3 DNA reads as TGTGCCAGCAGCTTACCGCCTTTAGGCGGGGGGAGCCAGGAGCAGTTCTTC.

CDR3 region: CASRAGGLKNEQFF. CDR3 coding DNA: TGTGCCAGCAGGGCGGGAGGGTTAAAAAATGAGCAGTTCTTC. The J gene is TRBJ2-1, the V gene TRBV28, with 9 bases identical to TRBD2. V gave up 6 bases and J gave up 7 bases; unmatched junction bases: 7. This CDR3 has 14 amino acids. The germline CDR1 and CDR2 sequences are MDHEN and SYDVKM.

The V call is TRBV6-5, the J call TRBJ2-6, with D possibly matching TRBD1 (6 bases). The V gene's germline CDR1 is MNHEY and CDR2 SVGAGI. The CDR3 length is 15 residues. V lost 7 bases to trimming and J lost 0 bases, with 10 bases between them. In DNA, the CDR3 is TGTGCCAGCACCGAAGGGGGCTCTGGGGCCAACGTCCTGACTTTC. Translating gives CASTEGGSGANVLTF.

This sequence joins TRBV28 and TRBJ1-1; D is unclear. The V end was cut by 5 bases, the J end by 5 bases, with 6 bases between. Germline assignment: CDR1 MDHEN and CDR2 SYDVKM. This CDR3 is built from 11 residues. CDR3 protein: CASSEGTEAFF. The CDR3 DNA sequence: TGTGCCAGCAGTGAGGGTACTGAAGCTTTCTTT.

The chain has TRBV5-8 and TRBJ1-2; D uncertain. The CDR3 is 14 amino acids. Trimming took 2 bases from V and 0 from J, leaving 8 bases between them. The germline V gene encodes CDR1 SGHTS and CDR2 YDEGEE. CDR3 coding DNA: TGTGCCAGCAGCTTCACAGCTGCTAACTATGGCTACACCTTC. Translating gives CASSFTAANYGYTF.

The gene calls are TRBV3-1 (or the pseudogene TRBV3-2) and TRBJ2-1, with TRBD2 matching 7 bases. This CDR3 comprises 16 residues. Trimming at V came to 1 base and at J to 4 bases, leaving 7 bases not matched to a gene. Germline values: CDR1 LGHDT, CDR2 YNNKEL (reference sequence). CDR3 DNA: TGTGCCAGCAGCCAAGCCCCGGGACTAAAATACAATGAGCAGTTCTTC. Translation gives CASSQAPGLKYNEQFF.

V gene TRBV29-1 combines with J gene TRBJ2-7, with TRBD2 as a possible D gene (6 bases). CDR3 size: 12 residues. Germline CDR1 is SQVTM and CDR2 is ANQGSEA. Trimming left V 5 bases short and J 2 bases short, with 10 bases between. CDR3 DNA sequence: TGCAGCGTTCGACTAGGACCCTACGAGCAGTACTTC. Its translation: CSVRLGPYEQYF.

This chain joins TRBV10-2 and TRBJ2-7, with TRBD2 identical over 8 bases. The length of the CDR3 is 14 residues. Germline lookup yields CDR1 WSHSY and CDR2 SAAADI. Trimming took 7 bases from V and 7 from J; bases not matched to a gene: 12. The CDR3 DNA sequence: TGCGCCAGCATCGATAGCGGGACCCTTGGGGAGCAGTACTTC. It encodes CASIDSGTLGEQYF.

In DNA form, the CDR3 reads TGTGCCAGCAGCGTAGGATATGGAGGTAACATTCAGTACTTC. Amino acid sequence: CASSVGYGGNIQYF. The J gene is TRBJ2-4, the V gene TRBV9; D perhaps matches TRBD2 (5 bases). CDR3 length: 14 residues. CDR1 is SGDLS, CDR2 YYNGEE, per germline. Deletions cut 0 bases from V and 7 bases from J, with 11 bases between. The full variable domain, its missing parts supplied by reference TRBV9 and TRBJ2-4, is DSGVTQTPKHLITATGQRVTLRCSPRSGDLSVYWYQQSLDQGLQFLIQYYNGEERAKGNILERFSAQQFPDLHSELNLSSLELGDSALYFCASSVGYGGNIQYFGAGTRLSVL.

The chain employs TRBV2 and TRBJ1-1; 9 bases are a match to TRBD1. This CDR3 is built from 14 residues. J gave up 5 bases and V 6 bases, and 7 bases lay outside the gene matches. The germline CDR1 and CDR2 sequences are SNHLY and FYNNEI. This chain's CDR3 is CASRPTGGGTEAFF. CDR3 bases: TGTGCCAGCAGACCGACAGGGGGAGGTACTGAAGCTTTCTTT.

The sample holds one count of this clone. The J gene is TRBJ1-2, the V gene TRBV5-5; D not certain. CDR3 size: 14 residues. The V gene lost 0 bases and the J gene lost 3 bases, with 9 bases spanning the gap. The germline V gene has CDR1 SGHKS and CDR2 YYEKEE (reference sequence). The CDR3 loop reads CASSLVVADYGYTF. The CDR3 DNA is TGTGCCAGCAGCTTGGTTGTGGCGGACTATGGCTACACCTTC.

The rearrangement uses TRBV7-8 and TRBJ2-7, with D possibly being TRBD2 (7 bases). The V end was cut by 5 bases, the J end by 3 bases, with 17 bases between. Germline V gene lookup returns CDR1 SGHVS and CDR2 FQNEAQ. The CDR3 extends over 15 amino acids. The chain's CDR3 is CASSPQLRGHYEQYF. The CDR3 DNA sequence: TGTGCCAGCAGCCCCCAGTTGCGGGGGCACTACGAGCAGTACTTC. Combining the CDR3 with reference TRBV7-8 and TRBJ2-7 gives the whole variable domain GAGVSQSPRYKVAKRGQDVALRCDPISGHVSLFWYQQALGQGPEFLTYFQNEAQLDKSGLPSDRFFAERPEGSVSTLKIQRTQQEDSAVYLCASSPQLRGHYEQYFGPGTRLTVT.

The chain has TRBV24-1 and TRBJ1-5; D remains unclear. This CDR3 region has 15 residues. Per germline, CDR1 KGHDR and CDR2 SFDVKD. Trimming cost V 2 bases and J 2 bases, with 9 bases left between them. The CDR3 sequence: CATSDSAGGNQPQHF. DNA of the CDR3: TGTGCCACCAGTGATTCCGCCGGAGGCAATCAGCCCCAGCATTTT.

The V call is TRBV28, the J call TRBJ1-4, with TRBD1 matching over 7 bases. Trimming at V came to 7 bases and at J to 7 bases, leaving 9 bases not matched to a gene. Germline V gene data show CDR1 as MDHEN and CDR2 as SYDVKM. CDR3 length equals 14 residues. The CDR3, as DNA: TGTGCCAGCAACCCCCCAGGGGGAACTGAAAAACTGTTTTTT. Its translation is CASNPPGGTEKLFF.

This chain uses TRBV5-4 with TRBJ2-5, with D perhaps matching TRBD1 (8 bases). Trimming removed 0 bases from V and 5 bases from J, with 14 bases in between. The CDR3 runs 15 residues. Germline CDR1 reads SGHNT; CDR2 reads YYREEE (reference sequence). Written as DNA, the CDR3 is TGTGCCAGCAGCTTGGAACTACAGGGGGGGGAGACCCAGTACTTC. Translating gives CASSLELQGGETQYF. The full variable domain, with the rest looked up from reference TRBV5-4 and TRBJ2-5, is ETGVTQSPTHLIKTRGQQVTLRCSSQSGHNTVSWYQQALGQGPQFIFQYYREEENGRGNFPPRFSGLQFPNYSSELNVNALELDDSALYLCASSLELQGGETQYFGPGTRLLVL.